This T cell receptor beta chain was profiled in a study of cytomegalovirus exposure and HLA in healthy donors. Data came from immunoSEQ multiplex PCR; TCRdb stores just in-frame clones and leaves some out. Of 65,000 to 95,000 clones listed, 85% to 95% were seen once; the top ten hold 3% to 4%. V was shortened by 5 bases and J by 5 bases, with 21 bases between the two germline ends. The CDR3 is made up of 16 amino acids. Germline values: CDR1 SEHNR, CDR2 FQNEAQ (reference sequence). Sequencing was done on a sample of PBMCs. This TCR was recovered from a man between 18 and 29 years old in good health and CMV-seronegative. This chain links TRBV7-9 with TRBJ2-5; D might be TRBD2 (6 bases). CDR3 in DNA: TGTGCCAGCAGCCCCTTGGGAGGTGGCGTGCTTGAGACCCAGTACTTC. Its translation: CASSPLGGGVLETQYF.